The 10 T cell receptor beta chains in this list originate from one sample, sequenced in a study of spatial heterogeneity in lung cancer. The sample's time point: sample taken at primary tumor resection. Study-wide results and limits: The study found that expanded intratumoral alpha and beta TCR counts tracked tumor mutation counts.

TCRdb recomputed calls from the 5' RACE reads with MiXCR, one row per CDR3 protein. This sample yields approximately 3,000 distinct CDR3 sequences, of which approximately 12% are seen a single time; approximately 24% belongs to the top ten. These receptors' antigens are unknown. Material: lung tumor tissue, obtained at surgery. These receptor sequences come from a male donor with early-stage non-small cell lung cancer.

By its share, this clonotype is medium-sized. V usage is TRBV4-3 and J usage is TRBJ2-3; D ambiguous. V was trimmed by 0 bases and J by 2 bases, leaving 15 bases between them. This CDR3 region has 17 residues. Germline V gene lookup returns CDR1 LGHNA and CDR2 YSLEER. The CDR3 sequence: CASSQDSRFWATDTQYF. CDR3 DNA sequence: TGCGCCAGCAGCCAAGATTCGCGATTTTGGGCCACAGATACGCAGTATTTT.

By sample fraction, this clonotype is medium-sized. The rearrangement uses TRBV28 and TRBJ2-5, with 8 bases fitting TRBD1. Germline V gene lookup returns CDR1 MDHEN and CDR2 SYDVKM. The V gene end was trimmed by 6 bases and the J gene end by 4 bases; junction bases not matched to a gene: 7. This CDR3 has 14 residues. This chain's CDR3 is CASSDQGAGETQYF. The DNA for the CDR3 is TGTGCCAGCAGCGATCAGGGGGCAGGAGAGACCCAGTACTTC. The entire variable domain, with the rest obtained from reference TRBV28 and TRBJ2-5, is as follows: DVKVTQSSRYLVKRTGEKVFLECVQDMDHENMFWYRQDPGLGLRLIYFSYDVKMKEKGDIPEGYSVSREKKERFSLILESASTNQTSMYLCASSDQGAGETQYFGPGTRLLVL.

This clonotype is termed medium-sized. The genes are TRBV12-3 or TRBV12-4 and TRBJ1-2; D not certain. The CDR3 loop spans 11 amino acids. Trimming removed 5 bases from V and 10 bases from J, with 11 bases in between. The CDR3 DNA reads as TGTGCCAGCAGTCCCCAGGCCCTCTACACCTTC. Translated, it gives CASSPQALYTF.

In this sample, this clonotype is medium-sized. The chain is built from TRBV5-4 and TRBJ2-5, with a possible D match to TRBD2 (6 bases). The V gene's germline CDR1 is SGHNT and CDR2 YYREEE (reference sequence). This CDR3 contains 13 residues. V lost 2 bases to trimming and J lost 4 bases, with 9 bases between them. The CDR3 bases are TGTGCCAGCAGCTTCCCCGGGGGAGAGACCCAGTACTTC. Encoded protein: CASSFPGGETQYF. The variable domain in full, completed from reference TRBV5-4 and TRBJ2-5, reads ETGVTQSPTHLIKTRGQQVTLRCSSQSGHNTVSWYQQALGQGPQFIFQYYREEENGRGNFPPRFSGLQFPNYSSELNVNALELDDSALYLCASSFPGGETQYFGPGTRLLVL.

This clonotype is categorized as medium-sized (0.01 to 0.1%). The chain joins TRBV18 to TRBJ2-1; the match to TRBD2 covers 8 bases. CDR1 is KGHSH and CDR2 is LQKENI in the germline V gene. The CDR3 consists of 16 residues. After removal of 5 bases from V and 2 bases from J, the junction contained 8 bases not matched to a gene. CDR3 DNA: TGTGCCAGCTCATCGGGCGGGGGGCGGACCTACAATGAGCAGTTCTTC. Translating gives CASSSGGGRTYNEQFF.

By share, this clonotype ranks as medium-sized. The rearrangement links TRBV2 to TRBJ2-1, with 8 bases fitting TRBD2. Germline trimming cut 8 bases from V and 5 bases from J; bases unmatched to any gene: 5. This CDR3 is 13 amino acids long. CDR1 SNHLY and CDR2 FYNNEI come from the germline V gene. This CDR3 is CASLREAHNEQFF. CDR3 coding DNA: TGTGCCAGCTTGCGGGAGGCCCACAATGAGCAGTTCTTC.

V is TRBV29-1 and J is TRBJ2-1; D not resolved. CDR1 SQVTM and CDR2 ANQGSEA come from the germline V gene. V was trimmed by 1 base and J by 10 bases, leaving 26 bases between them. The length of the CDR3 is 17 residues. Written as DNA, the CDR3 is TGCAGCGTTGAAGGGGCCGTAGACTTGCCGTCTAGTGAGGAGCAGTTCTTC. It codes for CSVEGAVDLPSSEEQFF.

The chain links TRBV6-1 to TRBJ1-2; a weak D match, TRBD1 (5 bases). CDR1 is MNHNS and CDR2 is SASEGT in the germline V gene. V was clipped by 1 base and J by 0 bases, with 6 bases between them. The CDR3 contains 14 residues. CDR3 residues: CASSEGGSNYGYTF. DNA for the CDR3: TGTGCCAGCAGTGAAGGGGGCTCTAACTATGGCTACACCTTC.

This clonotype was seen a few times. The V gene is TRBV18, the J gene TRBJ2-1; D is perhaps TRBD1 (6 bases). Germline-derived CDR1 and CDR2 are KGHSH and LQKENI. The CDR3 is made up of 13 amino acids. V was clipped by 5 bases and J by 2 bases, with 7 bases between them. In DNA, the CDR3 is TGTGCCAGCTCAACAGGGACCTACAATGAGCAGTTCTTC. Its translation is CASSTGTYNEQFF.

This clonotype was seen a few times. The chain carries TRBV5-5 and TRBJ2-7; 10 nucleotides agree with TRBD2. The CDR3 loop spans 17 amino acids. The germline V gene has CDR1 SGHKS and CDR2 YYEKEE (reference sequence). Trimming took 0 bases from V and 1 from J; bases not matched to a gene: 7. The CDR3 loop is CASSLEGSSGGSYEQYF. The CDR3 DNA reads TGTGCCAGCAGCTTGGAGGGGTCTAGCGGGGGTTCCTACGAGCAGTACTTC.